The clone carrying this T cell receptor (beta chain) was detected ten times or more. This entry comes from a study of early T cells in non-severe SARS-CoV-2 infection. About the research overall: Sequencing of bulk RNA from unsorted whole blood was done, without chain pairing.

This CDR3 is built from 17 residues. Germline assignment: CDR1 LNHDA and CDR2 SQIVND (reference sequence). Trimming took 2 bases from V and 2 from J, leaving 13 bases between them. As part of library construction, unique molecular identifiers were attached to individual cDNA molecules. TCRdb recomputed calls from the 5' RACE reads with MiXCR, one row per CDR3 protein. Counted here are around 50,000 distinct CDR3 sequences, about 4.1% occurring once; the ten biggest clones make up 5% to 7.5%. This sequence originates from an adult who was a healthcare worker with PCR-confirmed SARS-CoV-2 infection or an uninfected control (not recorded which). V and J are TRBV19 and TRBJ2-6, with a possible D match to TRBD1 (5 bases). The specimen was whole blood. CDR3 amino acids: CASSILGRVTGANVLTF. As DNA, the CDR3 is TGTGCCAGTAGTATACTGGGCAGGGTAACTGGGGCCAACGTCCTGACTTTC.